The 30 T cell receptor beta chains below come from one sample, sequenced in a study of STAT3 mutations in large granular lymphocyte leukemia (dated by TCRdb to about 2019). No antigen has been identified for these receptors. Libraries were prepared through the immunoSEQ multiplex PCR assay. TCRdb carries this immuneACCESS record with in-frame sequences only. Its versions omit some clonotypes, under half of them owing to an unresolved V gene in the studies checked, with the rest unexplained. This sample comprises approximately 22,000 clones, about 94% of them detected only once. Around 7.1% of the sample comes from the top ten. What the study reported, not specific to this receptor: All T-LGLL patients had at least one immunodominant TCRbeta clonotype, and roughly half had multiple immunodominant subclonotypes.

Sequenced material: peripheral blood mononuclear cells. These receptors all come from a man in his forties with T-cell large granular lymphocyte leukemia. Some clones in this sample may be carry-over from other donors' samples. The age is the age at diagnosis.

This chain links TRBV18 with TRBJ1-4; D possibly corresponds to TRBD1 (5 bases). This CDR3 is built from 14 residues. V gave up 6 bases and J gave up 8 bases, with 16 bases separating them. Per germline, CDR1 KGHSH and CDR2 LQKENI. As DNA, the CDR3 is TGTGCCAGCTCGCCCCAGGGAGCGGAAGAAAAACTGTTTTTT. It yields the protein CASSPQGAEEKLFF.

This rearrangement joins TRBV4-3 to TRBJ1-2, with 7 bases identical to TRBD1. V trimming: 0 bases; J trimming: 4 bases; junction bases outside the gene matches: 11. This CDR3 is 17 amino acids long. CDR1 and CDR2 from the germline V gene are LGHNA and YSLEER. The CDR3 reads CASSQERKRGPPYGYTF. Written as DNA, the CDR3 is TGCGCCAGCAGCCAAGAAAGGAAGAGGGGGCCCCCCTATGGCTACACCTTC.

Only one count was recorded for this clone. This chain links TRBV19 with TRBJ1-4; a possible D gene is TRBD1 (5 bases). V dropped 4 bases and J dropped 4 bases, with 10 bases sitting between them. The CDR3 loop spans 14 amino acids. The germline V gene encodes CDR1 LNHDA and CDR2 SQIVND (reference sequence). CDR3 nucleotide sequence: TGTGCCAGTAGTAAAGGGGCCCTTAATGAAAAACTGTTTTTT. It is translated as CASSKGALNEKLFF.

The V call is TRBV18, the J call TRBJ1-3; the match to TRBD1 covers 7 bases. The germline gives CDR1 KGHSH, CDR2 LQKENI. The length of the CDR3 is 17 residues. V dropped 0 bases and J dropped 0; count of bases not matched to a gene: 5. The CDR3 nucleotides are TGTGCCAGCTCACCACCAGACAGGGTTCTCTCTGGAAACACCATATATTTT. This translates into CASSPPDRVLSGNTIYF.

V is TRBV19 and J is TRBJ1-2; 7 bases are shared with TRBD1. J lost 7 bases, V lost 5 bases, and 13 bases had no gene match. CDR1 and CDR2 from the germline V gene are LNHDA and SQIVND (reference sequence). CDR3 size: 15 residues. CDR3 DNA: TGTGCCAGTAGTCGAACGGGACAGCCCAATCTTGGCTACACCTTC. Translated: CASSRTGQPNLGYTF.

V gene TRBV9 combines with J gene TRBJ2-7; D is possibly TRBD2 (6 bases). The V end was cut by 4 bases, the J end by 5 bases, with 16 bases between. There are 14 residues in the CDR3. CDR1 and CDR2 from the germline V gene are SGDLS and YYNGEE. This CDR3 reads CASSPAGTYNEQYF. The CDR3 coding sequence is TGTGCCAGCAGCCCGGCCGGGACTTACAACGAGCAGTACTTC.

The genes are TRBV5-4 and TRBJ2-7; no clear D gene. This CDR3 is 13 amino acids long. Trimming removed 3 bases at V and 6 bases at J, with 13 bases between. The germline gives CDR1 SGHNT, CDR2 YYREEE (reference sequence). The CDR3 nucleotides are TGTGCCAGCAGCTCGGCCGCCGGGCTCGAGCAGTACTTC. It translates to CASSSAAGLEQYF.

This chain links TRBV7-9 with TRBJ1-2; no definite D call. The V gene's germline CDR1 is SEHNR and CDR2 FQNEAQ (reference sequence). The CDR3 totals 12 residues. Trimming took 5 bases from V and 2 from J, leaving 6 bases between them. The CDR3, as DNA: TGTGCCAGCAGCCCGGACAACTATGGCTACACCTTC. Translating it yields CASSPDNYGYTF.

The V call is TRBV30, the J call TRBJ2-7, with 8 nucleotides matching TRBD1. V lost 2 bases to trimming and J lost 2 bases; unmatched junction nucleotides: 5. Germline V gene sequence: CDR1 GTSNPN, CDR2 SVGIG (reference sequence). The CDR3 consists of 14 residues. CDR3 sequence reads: CAWSLGTGAYEQYF. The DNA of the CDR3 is TGTGCCTGGAGTCTCGGGACAGGAGCCTACGAGCAGTACTTC.

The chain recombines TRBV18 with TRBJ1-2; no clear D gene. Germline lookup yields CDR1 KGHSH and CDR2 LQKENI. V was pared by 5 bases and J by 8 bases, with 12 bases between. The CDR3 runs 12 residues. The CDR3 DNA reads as TGTGCCAGCTCATCAGGCCAAATAGGCTACACCTTC. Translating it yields CASSSGQIGYTF.

CDR3: CASSYWDSGVSEQYF. The CDR3 DNA is TGTGCCAGCAGTTACTGGGACAGCGGGGTTTCCGAGCAGTACTTC. The chain combines TRBV6-6 with TRBJ2-7; either TRBD1 or TRBD2 may supply D (7 bases each). The CDR3 runs to 15 residues. The ends were cut back, 1 base at V and 6 bases at J, with 16 bases in the middle. Germline assignment: CDR1 MNHNY and CDR2 SVGAGI (reference sequence).

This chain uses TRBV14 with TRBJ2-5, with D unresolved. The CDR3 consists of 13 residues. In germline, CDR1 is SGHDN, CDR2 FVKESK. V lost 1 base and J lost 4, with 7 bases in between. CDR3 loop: CASSQGLGETQYF. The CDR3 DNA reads TGTGCCAGCAGCCAAGGATTGGGAGAGACCCAGTACTTC.

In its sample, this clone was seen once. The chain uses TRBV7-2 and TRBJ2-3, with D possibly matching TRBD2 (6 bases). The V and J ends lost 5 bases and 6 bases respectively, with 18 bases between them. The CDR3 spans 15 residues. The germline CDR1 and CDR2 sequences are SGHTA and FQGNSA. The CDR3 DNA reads TGTGCCAGCAGCCCCGGGACTCCATGGGTGGATACGCAGTATTTT. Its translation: CASSPGTPWVDTQYF.

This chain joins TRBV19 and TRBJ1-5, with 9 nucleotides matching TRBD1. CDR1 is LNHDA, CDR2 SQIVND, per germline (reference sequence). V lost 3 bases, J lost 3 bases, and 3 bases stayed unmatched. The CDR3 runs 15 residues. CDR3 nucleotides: TGTGCCAGTAGTATCCGACAGGGGGTCAATCAGCCCCAGCATTTT. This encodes CASSIRQGVNQPQHF. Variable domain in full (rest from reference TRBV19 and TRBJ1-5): DGGITQSPKYLFRKEGQNVTLSCEQNLNHDAMYWYRQDPGQGLRLIYYSQIVNDFQKGDIAEGYSVSREKKESFPLTVTSAQKNPTAFYLCASSIRQGVNQPQHFGDGTRLSIL.

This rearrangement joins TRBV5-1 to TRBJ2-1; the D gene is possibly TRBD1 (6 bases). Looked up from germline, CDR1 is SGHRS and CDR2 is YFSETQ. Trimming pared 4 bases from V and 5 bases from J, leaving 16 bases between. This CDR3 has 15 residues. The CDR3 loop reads CASSTPGTRNNEQFF. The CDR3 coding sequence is TGCGCCAGCAGCACACCCGGGACACGTAACAATGAGCAGTTCTTC.

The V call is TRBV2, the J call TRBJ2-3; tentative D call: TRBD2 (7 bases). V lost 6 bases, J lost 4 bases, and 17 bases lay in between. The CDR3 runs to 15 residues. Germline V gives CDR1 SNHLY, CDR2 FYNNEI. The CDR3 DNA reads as TGTGCCAGCAGCTCCTGGGGGGGGCCGGCAGATACGCAGTATTTT. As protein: CASSSWGGPADTQYF. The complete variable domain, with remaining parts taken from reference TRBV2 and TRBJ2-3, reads EPEVTQTPSHQVTQMGQEVILRCVPISNHLYFYWYRQILGQKVEFLVSFYNNEISEKSEIFDDQFSVERPDGSNFTLKIRSTKLEDSAMYFCASSSWGGPADTQYFGPGTRLTVL.

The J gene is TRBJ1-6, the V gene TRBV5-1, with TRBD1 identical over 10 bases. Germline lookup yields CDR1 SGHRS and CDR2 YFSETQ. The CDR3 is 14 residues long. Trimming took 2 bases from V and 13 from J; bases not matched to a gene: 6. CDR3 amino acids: CASSFGTGVHPLHF. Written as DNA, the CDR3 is TGCGCCAGCAGCTTCGGGACAGGGGTTCATCCCCTCCACTTT. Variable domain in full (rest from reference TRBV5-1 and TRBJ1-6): KAGVTQTPRYLIKTRGQQVTLSCSPISGHRSVSWYQQTPGQGLQFLFEYFSETQRNKGNFPGRFSGRQFSNSRSEMNVSTLELGDSALYLCASSFGTGVHPLHFGNGTRLTVT.

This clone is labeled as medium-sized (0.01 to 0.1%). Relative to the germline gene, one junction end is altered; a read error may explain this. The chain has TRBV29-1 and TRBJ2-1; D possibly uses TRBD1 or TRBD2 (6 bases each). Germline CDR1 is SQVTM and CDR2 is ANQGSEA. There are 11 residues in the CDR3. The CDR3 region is CSAEGGHEQFF. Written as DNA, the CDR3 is TGCAGCGCTGAAGGGGGGCATGAGCAGTTCTTC.

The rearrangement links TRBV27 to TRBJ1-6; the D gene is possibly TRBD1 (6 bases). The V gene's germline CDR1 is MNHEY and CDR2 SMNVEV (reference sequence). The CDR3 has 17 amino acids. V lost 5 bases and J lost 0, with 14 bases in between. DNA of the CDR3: TGTGCCAGCAGTCTGATGCAGGGGAGCTCCTATAATTCACCCCTCCACTTT. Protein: CASSLMQGSSYNSPLHF.

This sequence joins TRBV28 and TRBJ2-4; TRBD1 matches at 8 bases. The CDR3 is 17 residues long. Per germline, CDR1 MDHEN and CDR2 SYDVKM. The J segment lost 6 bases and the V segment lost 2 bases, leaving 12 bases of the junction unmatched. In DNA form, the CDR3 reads TGTGCCAGCAGTTTAATCTCGGCAGGGGGCGCGCGAAACATTCAGTACTTC. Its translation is CASSLISAGGARNIQYF.

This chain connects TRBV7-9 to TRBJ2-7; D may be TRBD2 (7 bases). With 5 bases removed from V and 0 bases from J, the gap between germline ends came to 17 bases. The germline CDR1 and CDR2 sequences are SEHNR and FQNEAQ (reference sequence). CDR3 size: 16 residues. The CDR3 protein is CASSTVGGLPSYEQYF. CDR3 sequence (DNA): TGTGCCAGCAGCACCGTCGGGGGGCTCCCCTCCTACGAGCAGTACTTC.

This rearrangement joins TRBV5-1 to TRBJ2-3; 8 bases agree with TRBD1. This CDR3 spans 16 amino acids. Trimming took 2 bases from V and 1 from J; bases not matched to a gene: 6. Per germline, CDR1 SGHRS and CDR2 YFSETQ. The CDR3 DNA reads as TGCGCCAGCAGCTTCACTACGGGACAGGGCACAGATACGCAGTATTTT. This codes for CASSFTTGQGTDTQYF.

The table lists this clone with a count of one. DNA of the CDR3: TGTGCCAGCAGCTTGGTCTATGGCTACACCTTC. This translates into CASSLVYGYTF. The chain joins TRBV5-5 to TRBJ1-2; the D is unclear. Germline CDR1 is SGHKS and CDR2 is YYEKEE (reference sequence). There are 11 residues in the CDR3. The ends were cut back, 0 bases at V and 4 bases at J, with 1 base in the middle.

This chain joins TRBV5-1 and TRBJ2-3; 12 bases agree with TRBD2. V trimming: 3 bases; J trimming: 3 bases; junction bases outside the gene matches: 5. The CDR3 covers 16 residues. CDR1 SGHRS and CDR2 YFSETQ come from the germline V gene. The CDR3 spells CASSSRGLAGTDTQYF. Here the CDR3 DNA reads TGCGCCAGCAGCTCCCGCGGACTAGCGGGGACAGATACGCAGTATTTT.

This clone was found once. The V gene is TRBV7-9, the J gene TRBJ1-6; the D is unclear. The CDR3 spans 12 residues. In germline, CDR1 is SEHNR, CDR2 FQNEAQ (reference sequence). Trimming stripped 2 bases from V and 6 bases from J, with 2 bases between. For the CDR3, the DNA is TGTGCCAGCAGCTTAAGTAATTCACCCCTCCACTTT. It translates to CASSLSNSPLHF.

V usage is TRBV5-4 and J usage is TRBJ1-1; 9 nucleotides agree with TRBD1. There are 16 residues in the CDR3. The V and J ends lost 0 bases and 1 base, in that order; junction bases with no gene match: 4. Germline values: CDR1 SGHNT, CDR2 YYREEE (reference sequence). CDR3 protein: CASSLGETGGNTEAFF. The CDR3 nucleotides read TGTGCCAGCAGCTTGGGGGAGACAGGGGGGAACACTGAAGCTTTCTTT.

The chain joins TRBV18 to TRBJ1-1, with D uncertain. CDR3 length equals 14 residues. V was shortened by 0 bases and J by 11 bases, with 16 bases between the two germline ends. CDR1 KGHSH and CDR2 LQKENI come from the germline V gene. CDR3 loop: CASSPPGNVLSAFF. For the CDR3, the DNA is TGTGCCAGCTCACCACCGGGCAATGTTTTGAGCGCTTTCTTT.

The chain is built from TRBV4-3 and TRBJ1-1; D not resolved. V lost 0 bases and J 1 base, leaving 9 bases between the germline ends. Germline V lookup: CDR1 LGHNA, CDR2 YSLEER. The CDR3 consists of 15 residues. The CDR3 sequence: CASSQDLAPNTEAFF. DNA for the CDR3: TGCGCCAGCAGCCAAGATCTGGCCCCGAACACTGAAGCTTTCTTT.

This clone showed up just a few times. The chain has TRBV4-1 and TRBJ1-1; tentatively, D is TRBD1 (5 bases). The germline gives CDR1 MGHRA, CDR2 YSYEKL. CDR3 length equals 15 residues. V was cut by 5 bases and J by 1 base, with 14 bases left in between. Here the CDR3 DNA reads TGCGCCAGCAGCTCCCCCGGGGGATCGAACACTGAAGCTTTCTTT. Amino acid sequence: CASSSPGGSNTEAFF.

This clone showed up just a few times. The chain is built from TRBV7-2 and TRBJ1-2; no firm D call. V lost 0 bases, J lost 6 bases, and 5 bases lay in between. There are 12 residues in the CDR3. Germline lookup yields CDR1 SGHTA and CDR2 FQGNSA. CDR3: CASSLAGHGYTF. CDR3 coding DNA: TGTGCCAGCAGCTTAGCCGGGCATGGCTACACCTTC.